Listed below are T cell receptor beta chains from one sample, sequenced in a study of blood T cell repertoires in COVID-19. Assay: immunoSEQ multiplex PCR; the TCRdb copy retains only in-frame clones and omits some. This table holds approximately 92,000 clones, less than 85% found once. Material: peripheral blood. These TCRs come from a man in his fifties who had recovered from COVID-19. The conserved cysteine and the conserved F or W are not part of the CDR3 here. The order of the fields is J gene, V gene, CDR3 protein.

>TRBJ1-1|TRBV6-5
ASSFTGSSMNTEAF
>TRBJ1-6|TRBV18
ASSTGQLNSPLH
>TRBJ1-1|TRBV12-3/TRBV12-4
ASSISGQGAAF
>TRBJ2-5|TRBV2
ASRKTGTETQY
>TRBJ1-2|TRBV5-6
ASSPDRVVLSYT
>TRBJ2-2|TRBV2
ASMTGDTGELF
>TRBJ1-2|TRBV10-3
AIRTGGADFNYGYT
>TRBJ2-2|TRBV30
AWRPGGLITGELF
>TRBJ1-5|TRBV7-2
ASSLGPERYQPQH
>TRBJ2-3|TRBV11-3
ASSLSFQTGTQY
>TRBJ2-1|TRBV24-1
ATSDFPRANEQF
>TRBJ2-7|TRBV4-3
ASSQEASGSEQY
>TRBJ2-1|TRBV7-6
ASSLAAGGISYNEQF
>TRBJ1-6|TRBV4-2
ASSQEGTGYSPLH
>TRBJ2-1|TRBV7-9
ASSLQANNEQF
>TRBJ2-1|TRBV30
AWSVGQGTYNEQF
>TRBJ2-7|TRBV5-5
ASSISLAVIYEQY
>TRBJ2-7|TRBV30
AWTHDRKPYEQY
>TRBJ1-1|TRBV10-3
ASRVGALTEAF
>TRBJ1-2|TRBV7-9
ASNRWGVEANYGYT
>TRBJ2-3|TRBV24-1
ATSGPDTQY
>TRBJ1-2|TRBV4-3
ASSPGQGTLNYGYT
>TRBJ2-4|TRBV18
ASSPPRGLDIAKNIQY
>TRBJ2-1|TRBV2
ASSLIQEQF
>TRBJ2-5|TRBV4-2
ASSRGTSASWGETQY